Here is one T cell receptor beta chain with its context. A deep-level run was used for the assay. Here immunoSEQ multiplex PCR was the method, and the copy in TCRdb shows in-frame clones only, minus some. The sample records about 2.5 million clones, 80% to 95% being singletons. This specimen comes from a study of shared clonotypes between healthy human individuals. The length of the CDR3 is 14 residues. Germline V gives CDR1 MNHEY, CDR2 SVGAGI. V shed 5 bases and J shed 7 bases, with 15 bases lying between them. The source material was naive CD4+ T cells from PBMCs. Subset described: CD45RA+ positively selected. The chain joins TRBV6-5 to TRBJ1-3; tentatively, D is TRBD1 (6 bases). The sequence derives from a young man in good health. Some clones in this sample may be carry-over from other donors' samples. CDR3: CASSPPGHFNTIYF. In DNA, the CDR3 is TGTGCCAGCAGTCCCCCGGGACACTTCAACACCATATATTTT.